This TCR beta chain is from a study of T cell responses to AZD1222 COVID-19 vaccine. Study-wide points: Mapped onto spike, vaccine-associated CD4 TCRs spanned it and were dominant at 160-218 and 743-854. Reportedly, nearly half of unique spike TCRs recognized epitopes outside B.1.351/B.1.1.7 mutations.

Pooling was applied to second doses at about 4 or about 12 weeks. The ends were cut back, 2 bases at V and 2 bases at J, with 13 bases in the middle. The germline CDR1 and CDR2 sequences are LGHDT and YNNKEL (reference sequence). The CDR3 loop spans 16 amino acids. About this clone itself: The antigen remains unidentified.

The data were produced by immunoSEQ multiplex PCR, yet TCRdb's version contains in-frame clones alone and is incomplete. The sample lists tens of thousands of clones; around 89% were seen once. The chain joins TRBV3-1 (or the pseudogene TRBV3-2) to TRBJ1-3; D gene uncertain. This TCR was sampled from an adult who received the AZD1222 COVID-19 vaccine. The sample was peripheral blood, taken 28 days after the second AZD1222 dose. CDR3 loop: CASSQQYGGTGNTIYF. DNA for the CDR3: TGTGCCAGCAGCCAACAATACGGAGGGACTGGAAACACCATATATTTT.